These 23 T cell receptor beta chains came from one sample sequenced in a study of T cells in Graves' hyperthyroidism and ophthalmopathy (dated by TCRdb to between 2018 and 2021). Libraries were prepared through multiplex PCR. Reads for this sample came from an Illumina HiSeq 2000. Amplification of TCR beta CDR3 regions was carried out from RNA transcripts. A first-round RT-PCR of the TCR CDR3 used the HTBI primer set with the Qiagen OneStep RT-PCR kit. TCRdb redid the processing of the public reads, applying fastp at Q25 and MiXCR, and retained in-frame beta chains. CDR3 protein sequences are deduplicated, and each keeps its most common genes and DNA. The sample profile shows a few hundred thousand distinct CDR3 sequences; about 18% of them were found once. Of the sample, about 3.7% is held by the ten largest clones. The sequencing sample was made of blood. Receptors originate from a woman aged 18-30 years with Graves' hyperthyroidism.

Points on this clonotype: Just one base apart from a much larger clone, this may be a read error. The conserved phenylalanine or tryptophan is not found at the CDR3 terminus, so this likely reflects a read error. The chain has TRBV15 and TRBJ2-7; 9 bases fit TRBD2. The CDR3 is 15 residues long. Germline assignment: CDR1 LNHNV and CDR2 YYDKDF (reference sequence). Trimming removed 1 base from V and 7 bases from J; junction bases left unmatched: 8. The CDR3 DNA is TGTGCCACCAGCAGAGTGGGTAGCGGGAGATGGGAGCAGTACTTG. Protein product: CATSRVGSGRWEQYL.

In this sample, this clonotype turned up a few times. The chain combines TRBV24-1 with TRBJ1-5; D gene unclear. This CDR3 region has 10 residues. V lost 5 bases and J 8 bases, leaving 3 bases between the germline ends. Germline V gene data show CDR1 as KGHDR and CDR2 as SFDVKD. DNA of the CDR3: TGTGCCACCAGTGGGAAGCCCCAGCATTTT. Encoded protein: CATSGKPQHF.

This clonotype was seen repeatedly, ten times or more. The chain has TRBV20-1 and TRBJ1-1; D ambiguous. The CDR3 is made up of 14 amino acids. V was shortened by 7 bases and J by 2 bases, with 17 bases between the two germline ends. In germline, CDR1 is DFQATT, CDR2 SNEGSKA (reference sequence). CDR3 nucleotide sequence: TGCAGTGGCAGTCTCAGACTGATCAACACTGAAGCTTTCTTT. Amino acid sequence: CSGSLRLINTEAFF.

This clonotype appeared many times. The chain recombines TRBV28 with TRBJ2-5; 11 nucleotides agree with TRBD2. With 6 bases clipped from V and 5 bases from J, the junction kept 8 bases outside the gene matches. CDR3 length: 15 amino acids. The germline V gene has CDR1 MDHEN and CDR2 SYDVKM. The CDR3: CASRDDLAGGETQYF. The CDR3 region has the DNA TGTGCCAGCAGAGACGATCTAGCGGGGGGTGAGACCCAGTACTTC.

This clonotype was picked up many times. This sequence joins TRBV13 and TRBJ1-1; 8 positions agree with TRBD1. This CDR3 is built from 16 residues. V lost 4 bases and J lost 4; bases outside the gene matches: 11. CDR1 is PRHDT, CDR2 FYEKMQ, per germline (reference sequence). CDR3 nucleotide sequence: TGTGCCAGCAGCTCTTCCTCCAGGGGGCTGGGCACTGAAGCTTTCTTT. It encodes CASSSSSRGLGTEAFF.

The J gene is TRBJ2-3, the V gene TRBV11-2; 8 nucleotides line up with TRBD2. CDR1 SGHAT and CDR2 FQNNGV come from the germline V gene. V shed 3 bases and J 5 bases; nucleotides not matched to a gene: 7. The CDR3 totals 15 residues. The CDR3 spells CASSFLLAVLDTQYF. The CDR3 region has the DNA TGTGCCAGCAGCTTCCTACTAGCGGTTTTAGATACGCAGTATTTT.

This clonotype was detected only once. This chain links TRBV6-5 with TRBJ2-7; 9 bases match TRBD1. V was pared by 2 bases and J by 4 bases, with 12 bases of the junction left unmatched. This CDR3 has 17 residues. Germline V gene sequence: CDR1 MNHEY, CDR2 SVGAGI. CDR3 in amino acids: CASSYGQGRTGSYEQYF. CDR3 coding DNA: TGTGCCAGCAGTTACGGACAGGGGCGGACTGGAAGTTACGAGCAGTACTTC.

This clonotype was counted many times. The chain recombines TRBV12-3 or TRBV12-4 with TRBJ2-7; 7 nucleotides match TRBD2. The CDR3 consists of 13 residues. With 9 bases clipped from V and 3 bases from J, the junction kept 8 bases outside the gene matches. The CDR3 DNA sequence: TGTGCCAGTTCTTGGGGGGGAAGCTACGAGCAGTACTTC. Protein sequence: CASSWGGSYEQYF.

The V gene is TRBV18, the J gene TRBJ2-7, with TRBD2 matching 7 bases. This CDR3 spans 17 amino acids. V shed 3 bases and J 0 bases; nucleotides not matched to a gene: 11. The V gene's germline CDR1 is KGHSH and CDR2 LQKENI. The CDR3 loop reads CASSPLSSGQSSYEQYF. Written as DNA, the CDR3 is TGTGCCAGCTCACCGCTATCTAGCGGACAATCCTCCTACGAGCAGTACTTC.

Many counts were recorded for this clonotype. V gene TRBV12-3 or TRBV12-4 combines with J gene TRBJ1-1; D is unresolved. Deletions cut 3 bases from V and 5 bases from J, with 7 bases between. There are 12 residues in the CDR3. DNA for the CDR3: TGTGCCAGCAGTTTCTTTCGGACTGAAGCTTTCTTT. This sequence encodes CASSFFRTEAFF.

This clonotype was counted at least ten times. This chain uses TRBV6-1 with TRBJ2-7, with D possibly being TRBD2 (6 bases). The germline gives CDR1 MNHNS, CDR2 SASEGT. V was cut by 5 bases and J by 0 bases, with 11 bases left in between. The CDR3 length is 14 residues. CDR3 residues: CASSTGDLSYEQYF. In nucleotides, the CDR3 is TGTGCCAGCAGTACGGGGGACCTCTCCTACGAGCAGTACTTC.

This clonotype showed up many times. V usage is TRBV2 and J usage is TRBJ1-5; D uncertain. CDR3 length: 14 amino acids. Germline V gene lookup returns CDR1 SNHLY and CDR2 FYNNEI. V was trimmed by 2 bases and J by 0 bases, leaving 5 bases between them. CDR3 amino acids: CASSEFYSNQPQHF. The DNA of the CDR3 is TGTGCCAGCAGTGAATTTTATAGCAATCAGCCCCAGCATTTT.

The genes are TRBV24-1 and TRBJ1-5; D may be TRBD1 (5 bases). The V end was cut by 4 bases, the J end by 2 bases, with 14 bases between. CDR1 KGHDR and CDR2 SFDVKD come from the germline V gene. The CDR3 is 16 residues long. The CDR3 sequence: CATSDVGVRGNQPQHF. The CDR3 coding sequence is TGTGCCACCAGTGACGTGGGGGTTCGTGGCAATCAGCCCCAGCATTTT.

The chain combines TRBV12-3 or TRBV12-4 with TRBJ1-5, with D hard to call. Trimming removed 1 base at V and 1 base at J, with 11 bases between. CDR3 length: 16 amino acids. The DNA for the CDR3 is TGTGCCAGCAGTTTAGTAGGCTTAACAAGCAATCAGCCCCAGCATTTT. Protein sequence: CASSLVGLTSNQPQHF.

This clonotype came up a few times. The rearrangement joins TRBV6-4 to TRBJ2-2, with unresolved D. The CDR3 is 14 residues long. V lost 0 bases, J lost 3 bases, and 5 bases lay in between. Germline lookup yields CDR1 MRHNA and CDR2 SNTAGT. The CDR3 DNA is TGTGCCAGCAGTGACTCGATCGACACCGGGGAGCTGTTTTTT. Translating gives CASSDSIDTGELFF.

This clonotype was detected a few times. This sequence joins TRBV5-4 and TRBJ1-1, with D hard to call. V was shortened by 3 bases and J by 0 bases, with 18 bases between the two germline ends. Looked up from germline, CDR1 is SGHNT and CDR2 is YYREEE (reference sequence). The CDR3 runs 17 residues. The CDR3 is CASSSGPQPTVNTEAFF. The CDR3 DNA reads TGTGCCAGCAGCTCCGGACCGCAACCGACCGTGAACACTGAAGCTTTCTTT.

This clonotype has a count of ten or more. The chain links TRBV2 to TRBJ2-7; the match to TRBD2 covers 7 bases. The CDR3 contains 16 residues. From germline, CDR1 is SNHLY and CDR2 FYNNEI. The trim removed 4 bases at V and 3 bases at J, leaving 12 bases unmatched. The DNA of the CDR3 is TGTGCCAGCAGTGGTCCCCGCCGTGGGGGGGACTACGAGCAGTACTTC. Translated, it gives CASSGPRRGGDYEQYF.

The sample holds many counts of this clonotype. The genes are TRBV20-1 and TRBJ2-7; 8 nucleotides agree with TRBD1. Germline CDR1 DFQATT, CDR2 SNEGSKA (reference sequence). V was clipped by 1 base and J by 2 bases; unmatched bases: 13. This CDR3 is 17 amino acids long. The CDR3 spells CSARALPTGQGTYEQYF. DNA for the CDR3: TGCAGTGCTAGAGCCTTACCTACCGGACAGGGAACCTACGAGCAGTACTTC.

Concerning this clonotype itself: One end of the junction varies from germline; a read error may be responsible. The CDR3 DNA sequence: TGTGCCTGGAGTTCTAACAGGAACACTGAAGCTTGCTTT. This encodes CAWSSNRNTEACF. J is TRBJ1-1 and V is TRBV30, with D possibly being TRBD1 (5 bases). CDR3 length: 13 residues. The germline V gene encodes CDR1 GTSNPN and CDR2 SVGIG (reference sequence).

This clonotype is medium-sized in the sample. The rearrangement uses TRBV6-2 or TRBV6-3 and TRBJ2-5; D could derive from TRBD1 or TRBD2 (5 bases each). Trimming took off 7 bases at V and 2 bases at J, with 14 bases between the two ends. The CDR3 is 14 amino acids. Germline CDR1 reads MNHEY; CDR2 reads SVGEGT. The CDR3 sequence is CASTYGDAQETQYF. The CDR3, as DNA: TGTGCCAGCACCTATGGGGACGCTCAAGAGACCCAGTACTTC.

This clonotype was observed at least ten times. The genes are TRBV6-5 and TRBJ1-3; D is ambiguous. Deletions cut 2 bases from V and 4 bases from J, with 6 bases between. The CDR3 loop spans 13 amino acids. Per the germline V gene, CDR1 is MNHEY and CDR2 is SVGAGI. The CDR3, as DNA: TGTGCCAGCAGTTACGTGGGGGGAAACACCATATATTTT. Protein sequence: CASSYVGGNTIYF.

This clonotype was seen many times. V is TRBV28 and J is TRBJ1-1; D unresolved. Germline V lookup: CDR1 MDHEN, CDR2 SYDVKM. This CDR3 region has 11 residues. V lost 8 bases, J lost 4 bases, and 8 bases lay in between. Written as DNA, the CDR3 is TGTGCCAGCTCTTGGGCCACTGAAGCTTTCTTT. Its translation is CASSWATEAFF.

This clonotype appeared many times. The chain couples TRBV7-2 to TRBJ1-2; D call uncertain. The CDR3 runs 13 residues. The V gene's germline CDR1 is SGHTA and CDR2 FQGNSA. Trimming removed 5 bases at V and 6 bases at J, with 13 bases between. The CDR3 DNA sequence: TGTGCCAGCAGCCGCACTGTACGAGATGGCTACACCTTC. The encoded protein is CASSRTVRDGYTF.